This T cell receptor (beta chain) was sequenced during a study of CD8+CD57+ T cells in acquired aplastic anemia. CDR1 is DFQATT, CDR2 SNEGSKA, per germline (reference sequence). The CDR3 contains 15 residues. The junction had 11 bases not matched to a gene; V was cut back by 5 bases and J by 4 bases. Profiling of TCR beta VDJ combinations and CDR3 sequences used genomic DNA as template. TCRdb fed the reads into MiXCR, producing one record per CDR3 protein. Of 180,000 or so distinct CDR3 sequences in the sample, 45% to 50% were seen once. This TCR was sampled from a human donor in good health. This chain links TRBV20-1 with TRBJ2-3; 8 bases align to TRBD2. The material sequenced was sorted CD4+, CD8+, or CD8+CD57+ T cells (not recorded which) from PBMCs. CDR3 residues: CSALPHRLAPDTQYF. CDR3 bases: TGCAGTGCTCTCCCACACAGACTAGCGCCAGATACGCAGTATTTT.